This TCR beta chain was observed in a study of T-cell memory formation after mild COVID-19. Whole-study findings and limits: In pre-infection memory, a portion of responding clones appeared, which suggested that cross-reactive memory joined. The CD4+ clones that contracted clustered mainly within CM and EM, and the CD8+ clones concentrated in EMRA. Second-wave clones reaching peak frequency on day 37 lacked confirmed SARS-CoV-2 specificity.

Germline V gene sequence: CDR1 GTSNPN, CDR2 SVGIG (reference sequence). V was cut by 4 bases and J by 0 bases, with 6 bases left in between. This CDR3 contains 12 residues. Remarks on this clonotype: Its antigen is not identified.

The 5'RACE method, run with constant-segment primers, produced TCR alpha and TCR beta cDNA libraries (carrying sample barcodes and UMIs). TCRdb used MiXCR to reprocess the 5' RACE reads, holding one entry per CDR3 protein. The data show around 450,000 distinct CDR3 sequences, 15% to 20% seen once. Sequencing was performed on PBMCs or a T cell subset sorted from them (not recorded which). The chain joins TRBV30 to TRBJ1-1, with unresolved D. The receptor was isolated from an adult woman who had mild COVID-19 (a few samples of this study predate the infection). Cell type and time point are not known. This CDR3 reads CAWTPLNTEAFF. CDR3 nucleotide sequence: TGTGCCTGGACCCCACTGAACACTGAAGCTTTCTTT.